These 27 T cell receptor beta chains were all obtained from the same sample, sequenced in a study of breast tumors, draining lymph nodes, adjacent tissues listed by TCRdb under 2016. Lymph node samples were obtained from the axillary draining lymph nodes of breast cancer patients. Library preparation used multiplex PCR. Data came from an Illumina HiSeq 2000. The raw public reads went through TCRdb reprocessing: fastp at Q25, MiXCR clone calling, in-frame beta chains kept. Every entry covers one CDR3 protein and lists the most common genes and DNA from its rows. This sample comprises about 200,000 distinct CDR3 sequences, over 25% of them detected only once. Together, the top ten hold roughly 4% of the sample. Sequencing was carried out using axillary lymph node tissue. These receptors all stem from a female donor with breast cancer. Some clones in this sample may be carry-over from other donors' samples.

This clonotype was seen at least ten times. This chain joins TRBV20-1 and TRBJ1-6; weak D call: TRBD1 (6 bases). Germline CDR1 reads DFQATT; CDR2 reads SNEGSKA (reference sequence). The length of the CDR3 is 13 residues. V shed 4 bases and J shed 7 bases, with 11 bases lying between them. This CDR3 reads CSANRARNSPLHF. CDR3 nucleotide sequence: TGCAGTGCTAACAGGGCTCGGAATTCACCCCTCCACTTT.

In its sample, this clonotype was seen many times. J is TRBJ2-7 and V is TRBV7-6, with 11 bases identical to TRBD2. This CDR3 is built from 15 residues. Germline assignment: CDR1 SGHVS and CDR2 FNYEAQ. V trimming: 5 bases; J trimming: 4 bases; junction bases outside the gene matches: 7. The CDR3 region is CASSNVAGGGYEQYF. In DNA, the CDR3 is TGTGCCAGCAGCAACGTAGCGGGAGGGGGGTACGAGCAGTACTTC.

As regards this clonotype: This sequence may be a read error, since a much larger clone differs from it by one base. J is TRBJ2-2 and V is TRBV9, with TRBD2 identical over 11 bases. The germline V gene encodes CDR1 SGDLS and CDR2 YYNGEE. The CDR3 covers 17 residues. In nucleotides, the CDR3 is TGTGCCAGCAGCGTAGGGCTAGCGGGAGGACCCACCGGGGAGCTGGTTTTT. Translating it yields CASSVGLAGGPTGELVF.

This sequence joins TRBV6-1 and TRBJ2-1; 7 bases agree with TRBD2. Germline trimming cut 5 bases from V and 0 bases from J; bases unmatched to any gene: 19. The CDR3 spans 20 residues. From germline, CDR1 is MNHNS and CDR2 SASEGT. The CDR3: CASSPPRGRGVLSSYNEQFF. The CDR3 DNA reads TGTGCCAGCAGTCCACCTAGAGGACGGGGGGTCCTTAGCTCCTACAATGAGCAGTTCTTC.

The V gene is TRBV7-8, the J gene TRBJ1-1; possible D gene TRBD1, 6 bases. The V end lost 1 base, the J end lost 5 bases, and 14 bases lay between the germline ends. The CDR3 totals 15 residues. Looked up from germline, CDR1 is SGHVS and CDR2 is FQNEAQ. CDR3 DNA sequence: TGTGCCAGCAGCTTAGGGTGGTCAGGGGTTACTGAAGCTTTCTTT. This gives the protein CASSLGWSGVTEAFF. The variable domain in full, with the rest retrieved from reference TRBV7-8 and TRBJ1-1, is GAGVSQSPRYKVAKRGQDVALRCDPISGHVSLFWYQQALGQGPEFLTYFQNEAQLDKSGLPSDRFFAERPEGSVSTLKIQRTQQEDSAVYLCASSLGWSGVTEAFFGQGTRLTVV.

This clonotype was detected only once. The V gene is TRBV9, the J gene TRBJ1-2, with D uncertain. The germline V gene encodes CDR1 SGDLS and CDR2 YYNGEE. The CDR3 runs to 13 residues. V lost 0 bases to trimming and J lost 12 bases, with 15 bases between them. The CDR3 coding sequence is TGTGCCAGCAGCGTAGGGGTGAGCTCTGGAAACACCTTC. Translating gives CASSVGVSSGNTF. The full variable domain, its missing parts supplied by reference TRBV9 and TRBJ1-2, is DSGVTQTPKHLITATGQRVTLRCSPRSGDLSVYWYQQSLDQGLQFLIQYYNGEERAKGNILERFSAQQFPDLHSELNLSSLELGDSALYFCASSVGVSSGNTFGSGTRLTVV.

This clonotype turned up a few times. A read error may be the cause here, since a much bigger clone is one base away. CDR3 loop: CASSPEGYEHYF. In nucleotides, the CDR3 is TGCGCCAGCAGCCCCGAGGGCTACGAGCACTACTTC. The chain is built from TRBV5-1 and TRBJ2-7; the D gene is possibly TRBD2 (5 bases). Germline V lookup: CDR1 SGHRS, CDR2 YFSETQ. The CDR3 sequence is 12 residues long. Looking up the rest from reference TRBV5-1 and TRBJ2-7 gives the full variable domain: KAGVTQTPRYLIKTRGQQVTLSCSPISGHRSVSWYQQTPGQGLQFLFEYFSETQRNKGNFPGRFSGRQFSNSRSEMNVSTLELGDSALYLCASSPEGYEHYFGPGTRLTVT.

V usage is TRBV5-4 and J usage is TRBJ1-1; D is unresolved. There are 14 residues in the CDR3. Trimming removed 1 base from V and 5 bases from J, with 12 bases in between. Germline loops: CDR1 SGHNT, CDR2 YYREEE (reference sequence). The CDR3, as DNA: TGTGCCAGCAGCTTGACGGCCAGCTCGACTGAAGCTTTCTTT. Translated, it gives CASSLTASSTEAFF. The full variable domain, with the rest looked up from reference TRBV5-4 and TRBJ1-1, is ETGVTQSPTHLIKTRGQQVTLRCSSQSGHNTVSWYQQALGQGPQFIFQYYREEENGRGNFPPRFSGLQFPNYSSELNVNALELDDSALYLCASSLTASSTEAFFGQGTRLTVV.

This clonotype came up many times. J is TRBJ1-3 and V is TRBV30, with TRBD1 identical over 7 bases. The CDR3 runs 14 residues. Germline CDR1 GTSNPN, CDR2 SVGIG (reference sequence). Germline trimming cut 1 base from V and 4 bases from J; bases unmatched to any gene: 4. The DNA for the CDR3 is TGTGCCTGGAGTGAGGGGGCGTTAGGAAACACCATATATTTT. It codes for CAWSEGALGNTIYF.

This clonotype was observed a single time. CDR3 in DNA: TGTGCCAACACCAAAAGGACAGGGACCATATATTTT. As protein: CANTKRTGTIYF. This chain uses TRBV6-4 with TRBJ1-3; 8 nucleotides align to TRBD1. Germline lookup yields CDR1 MRHNA and CDR2 SNTAGT. V trimming: 10 bases; J trimming: 10 bases; junction bases outside the gene matches: 9. CDR3 length equals 12 residues.

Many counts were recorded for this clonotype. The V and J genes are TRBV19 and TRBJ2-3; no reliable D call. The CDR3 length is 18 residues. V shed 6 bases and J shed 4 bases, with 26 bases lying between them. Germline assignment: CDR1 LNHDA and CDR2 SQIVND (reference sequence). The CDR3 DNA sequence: TGTGCCAGTAGATCGACTTTTTGGCAGTTCGAGGCGGCAGATACGCAGTATTTT. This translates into CASRSTFWQFEAADTQYF.

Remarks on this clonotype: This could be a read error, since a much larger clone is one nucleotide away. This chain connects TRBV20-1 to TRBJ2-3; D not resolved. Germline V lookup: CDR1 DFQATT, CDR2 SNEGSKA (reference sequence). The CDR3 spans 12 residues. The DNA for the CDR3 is TGCAGTGCCGCATTTTCCTCAGATACGCCGTATTTT. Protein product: CSAAFSSDTPYF.

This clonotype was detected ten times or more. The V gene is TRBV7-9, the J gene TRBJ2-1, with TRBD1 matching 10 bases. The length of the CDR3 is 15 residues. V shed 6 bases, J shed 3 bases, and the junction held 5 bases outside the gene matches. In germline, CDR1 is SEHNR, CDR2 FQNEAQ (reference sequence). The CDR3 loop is CASSVRDRGYNEQFF. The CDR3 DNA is TGTGCCAGCAGTGTAAGGGACAGGGGCTACAATGAGCAGTTCTTC.

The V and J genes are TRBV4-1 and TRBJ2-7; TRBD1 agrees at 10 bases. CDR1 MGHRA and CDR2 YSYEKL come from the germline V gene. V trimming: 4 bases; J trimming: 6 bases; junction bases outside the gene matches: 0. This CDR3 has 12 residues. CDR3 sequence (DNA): TGCGCCAGCAGCCGGGACAGGGGCGAGCAGTACTTC. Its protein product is CASSRDRGEQYF.

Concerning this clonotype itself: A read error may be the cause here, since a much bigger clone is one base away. The CDR3 sequence is CVWSVLMGAIRETQYF. The CDR3 bases are TGTGTCTGGAGTGTACTGATGGGAGCTATCCGGGAGACCCAGTACTTC. The chain has TRBV30 and TRBJ2-5; D is perhaps TRBD2 (5 bases). Germline-derived CDR1 and CDR2 are GTSNPN and SVGIG (reference sequence). The CDR3 runs to 16 residues.

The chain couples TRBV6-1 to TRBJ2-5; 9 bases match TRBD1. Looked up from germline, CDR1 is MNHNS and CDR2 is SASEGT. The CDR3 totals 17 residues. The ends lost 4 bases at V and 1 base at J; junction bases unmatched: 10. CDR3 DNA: TGTGCCAGCAGTGCCGCACAGGGGGCGCGGGCCCAAGAGACCCAGTACTTC. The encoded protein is CASSAAQGARAQETQYF.

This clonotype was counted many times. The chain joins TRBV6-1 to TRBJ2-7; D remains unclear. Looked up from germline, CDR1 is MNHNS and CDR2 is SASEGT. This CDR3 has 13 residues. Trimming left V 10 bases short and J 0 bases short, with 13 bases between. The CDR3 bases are TGTGCCACCTTGGGCAGCCACTCCTACGAGCAGTACTTC. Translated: CATLGSHSYEQYF.

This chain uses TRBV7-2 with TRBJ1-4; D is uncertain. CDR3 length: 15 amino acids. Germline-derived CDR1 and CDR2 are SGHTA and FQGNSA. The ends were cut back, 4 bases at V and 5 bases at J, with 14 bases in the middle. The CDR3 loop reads CASSSQTASNEKLFF. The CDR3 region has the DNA TGTGCCAGCAGCTCCCAGACGGCTTCGAATGAAAAACTGTTTTTT.

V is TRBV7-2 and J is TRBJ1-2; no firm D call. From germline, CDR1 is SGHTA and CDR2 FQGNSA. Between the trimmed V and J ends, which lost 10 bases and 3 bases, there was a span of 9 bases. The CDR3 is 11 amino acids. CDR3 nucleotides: TGTGCCACCTCGGCCCACTATGGCTACACCTTC. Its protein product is CATSAHYGYTF.

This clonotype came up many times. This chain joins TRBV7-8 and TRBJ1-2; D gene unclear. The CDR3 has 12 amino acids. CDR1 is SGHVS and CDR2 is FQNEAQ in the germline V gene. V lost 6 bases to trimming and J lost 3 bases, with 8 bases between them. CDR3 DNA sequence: TGTGCCAGCAGTTGGTGGGACTATGGCTACACCTTC. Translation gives CASSWWDYGYTF.

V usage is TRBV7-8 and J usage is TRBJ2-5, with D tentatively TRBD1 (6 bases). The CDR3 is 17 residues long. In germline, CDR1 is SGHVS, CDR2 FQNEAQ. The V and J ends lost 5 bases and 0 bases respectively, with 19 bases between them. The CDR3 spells CASSPPLRDKYQETQYF. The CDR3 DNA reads TGTGCCAGCAGCCCTCCTCTTCGGGACAAATACCAAGAGACCCAGTACTTC.

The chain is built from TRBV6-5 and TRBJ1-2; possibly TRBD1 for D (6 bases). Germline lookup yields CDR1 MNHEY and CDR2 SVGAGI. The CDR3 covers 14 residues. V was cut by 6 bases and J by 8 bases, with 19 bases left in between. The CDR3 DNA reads TGTGCCAGCAGCCGCCCGACAGGCTCGGGGGGCTACACCTTC. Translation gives CASSRPTGSGGYTF.

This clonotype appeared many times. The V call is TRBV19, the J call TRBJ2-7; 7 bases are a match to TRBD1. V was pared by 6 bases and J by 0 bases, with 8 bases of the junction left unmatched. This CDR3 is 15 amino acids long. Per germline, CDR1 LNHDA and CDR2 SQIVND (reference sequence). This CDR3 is CASSIKGQPSYEQYF. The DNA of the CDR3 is TGTGCCAGTAGCATAAAGGGACAGCCCTCCTACGAGCAGTACTTC.

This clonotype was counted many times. The chain's CDR3 is CASSQGAAGELFF. The DNA for the CDR3 is TGTGCCAGCAGCCAGGGGGCCGCCGGGGAGCTGTTTTTT. The chain combines TRBV3-1 with TRBJ2-2, with D possibly TRBD1 on 6 matching bases. The CDR3 totals 13 residues. CDR1 is LGHDT, CDR2 YNNKEL, per germline (reference sequence). V lost 3 bases and J 6 bases, leaving 8 bases between the germline ends.

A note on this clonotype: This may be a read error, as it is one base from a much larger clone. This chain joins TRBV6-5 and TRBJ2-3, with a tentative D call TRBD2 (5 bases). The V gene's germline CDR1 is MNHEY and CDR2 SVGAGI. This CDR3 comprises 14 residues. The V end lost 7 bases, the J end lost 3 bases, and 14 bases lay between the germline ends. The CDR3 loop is CASKRALETDTQYF. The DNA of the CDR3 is TGTGCCAGCAAGCGCGCACTAGAAACAGATACGCAGTATTTT.

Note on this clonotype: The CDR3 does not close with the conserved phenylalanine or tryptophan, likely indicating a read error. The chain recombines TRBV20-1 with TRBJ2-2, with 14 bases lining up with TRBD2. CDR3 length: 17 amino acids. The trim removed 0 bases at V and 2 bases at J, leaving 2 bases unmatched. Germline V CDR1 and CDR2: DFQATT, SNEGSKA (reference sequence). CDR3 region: CSARDGTSGGNTGELFS. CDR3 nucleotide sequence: TGCAGTGCTAGAGATGGGACTAGCGGGGGCAACACCGGGGAGCTGTTTTCT.

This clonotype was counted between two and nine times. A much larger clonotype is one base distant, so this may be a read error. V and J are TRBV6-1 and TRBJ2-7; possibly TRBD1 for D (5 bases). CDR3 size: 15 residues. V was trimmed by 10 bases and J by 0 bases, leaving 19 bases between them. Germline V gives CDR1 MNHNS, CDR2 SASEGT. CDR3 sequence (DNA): TGTGCCATCCACCCCACAGGTGCTAGCTCCTACGAGCAGTACTTC. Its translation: CAIHPTGASSYEQYF.